The entry below gives a single TCR beta chain sequence along with its context. The sample is drawn from a study of T cell changes during pregnancy in multiple sclerosis. TCRdb's table, derived via immunoSEQ multiplex PCR, lists solely in-frame clones and lacks some. Of about 69,000 clones in the sample, 90% to 95% were seen once. Germline V gene data show CDR1 as SNHLY and CDR2 as FYNNEI. V gave up 11 bases and J gave up 1 base; unmatched junction bases: 5. This CDR3 comprises 13 residues. This TCR derives from a female donor in good health, enrolled as a control in a pregnancy study. Sample: CD4+ T cells from peripheral blood mononuclear cells, taken in the third trimester of pregnancy. This chain links TRBV2 with TRBJ1-2; 9 bases are shared with TRBD1. This CDR3 is CAGTGTFNYGYTF. CDR3 nucleotide sequence: TGTGCCGGGACAGGGACGTTTAACTATGGCTACACCTTC.